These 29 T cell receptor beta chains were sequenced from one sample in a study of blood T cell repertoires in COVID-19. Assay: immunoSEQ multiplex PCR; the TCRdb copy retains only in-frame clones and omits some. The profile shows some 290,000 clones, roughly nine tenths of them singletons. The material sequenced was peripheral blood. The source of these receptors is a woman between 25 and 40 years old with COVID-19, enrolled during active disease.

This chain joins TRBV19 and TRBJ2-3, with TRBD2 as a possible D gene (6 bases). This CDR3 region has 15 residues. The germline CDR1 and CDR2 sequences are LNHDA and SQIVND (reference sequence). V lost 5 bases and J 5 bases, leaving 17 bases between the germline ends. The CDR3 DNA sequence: TGTGCCAGTAGTTCCATCGGGACTCTAGAAGATACGCAGTATTTT. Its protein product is CASSSIGTLEDTQYF.

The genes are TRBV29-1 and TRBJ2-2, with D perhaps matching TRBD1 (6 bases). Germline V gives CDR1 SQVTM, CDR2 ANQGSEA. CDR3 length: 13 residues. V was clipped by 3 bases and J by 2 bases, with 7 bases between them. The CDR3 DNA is TGCAGCGTTGAGGGACACAACACCGGGGAGCTGTTTTTT. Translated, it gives CSVEGHNTGELFF.

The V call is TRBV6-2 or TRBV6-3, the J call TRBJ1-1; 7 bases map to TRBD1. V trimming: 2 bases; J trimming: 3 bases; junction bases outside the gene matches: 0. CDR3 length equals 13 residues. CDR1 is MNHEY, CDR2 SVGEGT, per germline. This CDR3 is CASSYTGDTEAFF. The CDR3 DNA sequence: TGTGCCAGCAGTTACACAGGGGACACTGAAGCTTTCTTT.

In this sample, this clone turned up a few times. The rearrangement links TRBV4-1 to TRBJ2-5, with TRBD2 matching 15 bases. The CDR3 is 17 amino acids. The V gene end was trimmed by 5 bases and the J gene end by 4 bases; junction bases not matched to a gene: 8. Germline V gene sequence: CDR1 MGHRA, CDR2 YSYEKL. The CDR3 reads CASSSRTSGGGRETQYF. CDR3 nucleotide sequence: TGCGCCAGCAGCTCGCGGACTAGCGGGGGGGGTAGAGAGACCCAGTACTTC.

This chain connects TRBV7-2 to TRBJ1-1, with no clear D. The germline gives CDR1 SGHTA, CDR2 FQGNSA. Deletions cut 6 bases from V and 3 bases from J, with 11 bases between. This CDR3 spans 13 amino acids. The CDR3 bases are TGTGCCAGCAGTCTTATTCAGGACACTGAAGCTTTCTTT. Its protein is CASSLIQDTEAFF.

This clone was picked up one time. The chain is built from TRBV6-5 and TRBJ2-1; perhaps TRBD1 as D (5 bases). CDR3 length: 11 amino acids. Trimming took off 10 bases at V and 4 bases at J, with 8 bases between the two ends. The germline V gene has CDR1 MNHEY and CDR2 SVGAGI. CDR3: CATRQYNEQFF. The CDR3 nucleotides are TGTGCCACCCGACAGTACAATGAGCAGTTCTTC.

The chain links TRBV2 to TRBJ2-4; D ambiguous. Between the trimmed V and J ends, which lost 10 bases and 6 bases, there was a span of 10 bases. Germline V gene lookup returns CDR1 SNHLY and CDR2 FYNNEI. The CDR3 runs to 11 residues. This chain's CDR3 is CAISPGNIQYF. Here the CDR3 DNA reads TGTGCCATCTCCCCAGGAAACATTCAGTACTTC.

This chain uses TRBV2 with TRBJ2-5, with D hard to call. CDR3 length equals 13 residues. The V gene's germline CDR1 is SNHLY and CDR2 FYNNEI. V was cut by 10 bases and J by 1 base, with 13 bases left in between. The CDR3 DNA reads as TGTGCCATTTTAGCTTATGTCCAAGAGACCCAGTACTTC. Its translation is CAILAYVQETQYF.

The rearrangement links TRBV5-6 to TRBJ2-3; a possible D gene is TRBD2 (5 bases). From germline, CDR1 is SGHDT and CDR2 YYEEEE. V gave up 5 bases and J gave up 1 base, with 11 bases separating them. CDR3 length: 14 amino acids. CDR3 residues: CASSTRSGTDTQYF. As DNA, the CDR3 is TGTGCCAGCAGTACTAGGTCAGGCACAGATACGCAGTATTTT.

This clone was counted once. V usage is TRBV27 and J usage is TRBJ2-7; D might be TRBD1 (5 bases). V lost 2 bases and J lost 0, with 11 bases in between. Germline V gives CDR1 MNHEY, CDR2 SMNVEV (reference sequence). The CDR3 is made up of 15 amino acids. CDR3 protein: CASSLGAAYSYEQYF. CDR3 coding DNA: TGTGCCAGCAGTTTAGGGGCGGCCTACTCCTACGAGCAGTACTTC.

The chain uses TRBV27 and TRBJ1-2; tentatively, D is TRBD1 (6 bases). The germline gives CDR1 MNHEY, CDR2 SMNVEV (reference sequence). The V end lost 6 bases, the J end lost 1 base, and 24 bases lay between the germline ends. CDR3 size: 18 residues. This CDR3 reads CASRPPGDLREGNYGYTF. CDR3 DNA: TGTGCCAGCAGACCCCCAGGGGACCTAAGGGAGGGTAACTATGGCTACACCTTC.

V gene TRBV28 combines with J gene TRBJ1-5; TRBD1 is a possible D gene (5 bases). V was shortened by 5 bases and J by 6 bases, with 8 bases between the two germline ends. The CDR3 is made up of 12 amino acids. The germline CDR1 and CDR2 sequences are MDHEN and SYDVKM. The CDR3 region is CASSGRVQPQHF. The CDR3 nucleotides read TGTGCCAGCAGTGGCAGGGTTCAGCCCCAGCATTTT. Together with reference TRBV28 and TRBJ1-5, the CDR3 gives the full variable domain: DVKVTQSSRYLVKRTGEKVFLECVQDMDHENMFWYRQDPGLGLRLIYFSYDVKMKEKGDIPEGYSVSREKKERFSLILESASTNQTSMYLCASSGRVQPQHFGDGTRLSIL.

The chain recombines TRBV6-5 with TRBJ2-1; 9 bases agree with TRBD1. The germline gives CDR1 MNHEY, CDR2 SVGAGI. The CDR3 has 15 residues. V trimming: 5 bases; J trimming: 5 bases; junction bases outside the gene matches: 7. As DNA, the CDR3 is TGTGCCAGCAGTAACCGGGACAGGGCCAACAATGAGCAGTTCTTC. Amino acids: CASSNRDRANNEQFF.

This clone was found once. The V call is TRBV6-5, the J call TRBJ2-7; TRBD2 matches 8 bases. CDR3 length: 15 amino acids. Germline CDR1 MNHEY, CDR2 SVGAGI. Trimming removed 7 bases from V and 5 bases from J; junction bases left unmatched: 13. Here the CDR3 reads CASNGHSGARDEQYF. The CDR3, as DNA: TGTGCCAGCAATGGGCATAGCGGGGCGAGGGACGAGCAGTACTTC.

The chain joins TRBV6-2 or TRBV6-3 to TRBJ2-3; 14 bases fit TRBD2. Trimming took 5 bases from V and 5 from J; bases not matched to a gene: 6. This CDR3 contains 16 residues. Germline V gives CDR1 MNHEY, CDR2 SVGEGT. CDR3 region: CASSHRLAGGQDTQYF. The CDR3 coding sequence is TGTGCCAGCAGTCACAGACTAGCGGGGGGGCAAGATACGCAGTATTTT.

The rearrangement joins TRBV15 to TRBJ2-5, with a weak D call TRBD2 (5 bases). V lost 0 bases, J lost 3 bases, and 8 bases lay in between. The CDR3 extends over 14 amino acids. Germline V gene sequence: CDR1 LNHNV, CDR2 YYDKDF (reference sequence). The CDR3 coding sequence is TGTGCCACCAGCAGAGATCCGGGGAAAGAGACCCAGTACTTC. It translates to CATSRDPGKETQYF.

The DNA for the CDR3 is TGTGCCAGCACCGGGACTAGCTACAATGAGCAGTTCTTC. Translated: CASTGTSYNEQFF. The genes are TRBV5-6 and TRBJ2-1; TRBD2 aligns across 8 bases. V lost 6 bases and J lost 3; bases outside the gene matches: 2. The CDR3 runs 13 residues. CDR1 SGHDT and CDR2 YYEEEE come from the germline V gene.

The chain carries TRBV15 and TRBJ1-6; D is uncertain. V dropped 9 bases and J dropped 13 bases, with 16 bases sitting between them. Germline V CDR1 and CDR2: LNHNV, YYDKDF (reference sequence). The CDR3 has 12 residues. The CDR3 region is CATNNSPGPLHF. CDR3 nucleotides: TGTGCCACTAACAATAGTCCCGGGCCCCTCCACTTT. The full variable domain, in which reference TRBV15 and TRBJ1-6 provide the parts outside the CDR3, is DAMVIQNPRYQVTQFGKPVTLSCSQTLNHNVMYWYQQKSSQAPKLLFHYYDKDFNNEADTPDNFQSRRPNTSFCFLDIRSPGLGDTAMYLCATNNSPGPLHFGNGTRLTVT.

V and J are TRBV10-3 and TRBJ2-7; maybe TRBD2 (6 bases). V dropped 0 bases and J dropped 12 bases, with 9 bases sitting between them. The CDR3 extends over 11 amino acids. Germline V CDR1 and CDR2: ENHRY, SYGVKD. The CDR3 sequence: CAISESGRPYF. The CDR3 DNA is TGTGCCATCAGTGAGTCAGGGAGGCCGTACTTC.

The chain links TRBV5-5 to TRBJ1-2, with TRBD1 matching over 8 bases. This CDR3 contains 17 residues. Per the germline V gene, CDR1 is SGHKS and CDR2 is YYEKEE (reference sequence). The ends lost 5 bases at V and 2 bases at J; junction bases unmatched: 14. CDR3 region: CASSSRQGPHPNYGYTF. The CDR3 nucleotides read TGTGCCAGCAGTTCTAGACAGGGGCCACATCCAAACTATGGCTACACCTTC.

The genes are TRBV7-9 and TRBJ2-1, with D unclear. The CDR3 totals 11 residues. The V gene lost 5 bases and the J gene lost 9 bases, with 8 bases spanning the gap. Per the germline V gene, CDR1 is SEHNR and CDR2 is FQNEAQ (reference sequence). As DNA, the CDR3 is TGTGCCAGCAGCCGGCGGAGTGAGCAGTTCTTC. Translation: CASSRRSEQFF.

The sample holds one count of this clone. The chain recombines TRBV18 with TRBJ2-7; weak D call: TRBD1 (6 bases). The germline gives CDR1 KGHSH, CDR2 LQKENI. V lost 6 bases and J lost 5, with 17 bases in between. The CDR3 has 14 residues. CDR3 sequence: CASSPIQGIDEQYF. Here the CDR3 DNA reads TGTGCCAGCTCTCCTATACAGGGTATCGACGAGCAGTACTTC. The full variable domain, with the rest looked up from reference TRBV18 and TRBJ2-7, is NAGVMQNPRHLVRRRGQEARLRCSPMKGHSHVYWYRQLPEEGLKFMVYLQKENIIDESGMPKERFSAEFPKEGPSILRIQQVVRGDSAAYFCASSPIQGIDEQYFGPGTRLTVT.

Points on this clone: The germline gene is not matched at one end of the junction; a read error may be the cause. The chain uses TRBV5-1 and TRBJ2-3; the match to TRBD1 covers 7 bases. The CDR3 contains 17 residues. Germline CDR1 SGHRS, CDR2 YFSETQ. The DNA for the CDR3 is TGCGCCAGCAGCTCTAGGGCCCCGGGACAGCGCACAAATACGCAGTATTTT. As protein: CASSSRAPGQRTNTQYF.

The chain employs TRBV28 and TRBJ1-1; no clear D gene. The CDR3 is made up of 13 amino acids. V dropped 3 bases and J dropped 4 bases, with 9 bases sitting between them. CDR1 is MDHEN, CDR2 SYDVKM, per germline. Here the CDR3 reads CASSLSTGTEAFF. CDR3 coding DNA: TGTGCCAGCAGTTTGTCGACTGGCACTGAAGCTTTCTTT.

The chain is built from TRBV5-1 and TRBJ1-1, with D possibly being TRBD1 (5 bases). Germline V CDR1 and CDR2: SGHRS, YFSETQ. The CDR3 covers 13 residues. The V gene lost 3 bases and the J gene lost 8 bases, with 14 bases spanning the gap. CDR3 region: CASSYSQATEAFF. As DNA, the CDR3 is TGCGCCAGCAGCTATTCACAGGCGACGGAAGCTTTCTTT.

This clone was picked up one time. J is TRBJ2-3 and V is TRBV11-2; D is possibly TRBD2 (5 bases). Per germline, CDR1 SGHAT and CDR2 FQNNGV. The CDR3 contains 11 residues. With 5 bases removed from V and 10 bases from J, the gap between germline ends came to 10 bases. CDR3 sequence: CASSPPGAQYF. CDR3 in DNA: TGTGCCAGCAGCCCCCCCGGGGCGCAGTATTTT.

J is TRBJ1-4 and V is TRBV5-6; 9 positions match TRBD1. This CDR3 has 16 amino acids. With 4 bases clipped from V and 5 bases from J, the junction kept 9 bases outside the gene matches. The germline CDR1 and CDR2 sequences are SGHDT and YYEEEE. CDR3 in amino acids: CASSPFIDRGNEKLFF. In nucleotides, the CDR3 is TGTGCCAGCAGCCCTTTCATCGACAGGGGGAATGAAAAACTGTTTTTT.

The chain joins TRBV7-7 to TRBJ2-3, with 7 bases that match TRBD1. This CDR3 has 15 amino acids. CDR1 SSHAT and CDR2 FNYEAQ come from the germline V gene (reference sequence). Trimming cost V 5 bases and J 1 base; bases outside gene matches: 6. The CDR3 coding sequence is TGTGCCAGCAGCCCAGGGACAGCTCGCACAGATACGCAGTATTTT. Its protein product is CASSPGTARTDTQYF.

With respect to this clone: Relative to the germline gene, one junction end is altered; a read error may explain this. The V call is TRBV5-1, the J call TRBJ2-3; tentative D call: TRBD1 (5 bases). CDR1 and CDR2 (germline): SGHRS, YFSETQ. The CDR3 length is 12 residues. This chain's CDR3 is CASTLAGQGQYF. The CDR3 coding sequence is TGCGCCAGCACCTTGGCAGGGCAGGGGCAGTATTTT.